The 24 T cell receptor beta chains in this list originate from one sample, sequenced in a study of shared clonotypes between healthy human individuals (dated by TCRdb to the early 2020s). Library preparation employed the immunoSEQ multiplex PCR assay. Drawn from immuneACCESS, this table holds only the in-frame rearrangements with V and J called that TCRdb kept. Clones are partly lost; checked studies trace under half to an unresolved V gene and leave the rest unexplained. The sample contains about a million clones, roughly 80% of them found a single time. The top ten hold roughly 1.4% of the sample. Specimen: memory CD4+ T cells sorted from blood. The cell subset or site label here, explained by the study, means: CD45RA-negative fraction. The source of these receptors is a man aged 18 to 29 in good health.

This clone has just one count. This may arise from a read error, as a much more abundant clone is one base away. The chain is built from TRBV5-5 and TRBJ2-7, with 7 bases lining up with TRBD1. CDR3 length: 14 amino acids. The J segment lost 2 bases and the V segment lost 3 bases, leaving 5 bases of the junction unmatched. CDR1 is SGHKS and CDR2 is YYEKEE in the germline V gene (reference sequence). CDR3 bases: TGTGCCAGCAGCTGGAGACAGGGCGCCTACGAGCAGTACTTC. The encoded protein is CASSWRQGAYEQYF.

V and J are TRBV27 and TRBJ1-1; TRBD1 aligns across 10 bases. The V and J ends lost 5 bases and 0 bases, in that order; junction bases with no gene match: 12. Germline V CDR1 and CDR2: MNHEY, SMNVEV (reference sequence). The CDR3 runs 18 residues. The CDR3 loop reads CASSIQYRTGGMNTEAFF. As DNA, the CDR3 is TGTGCCAGCAGTATACAGTATCGGACAGGGGGTATGAACACTGAAGCTTTCTTT.

Turning to this clone: The junction departs from germline at one end; a sequencing error may be responsible. This chain joins TRBV6-5 and TRBJ1-2, with D maybe TRBD1 (6 bases). Germline assignment: CDR1 MNHEY and CDR2 SVGAGI. The CDR3 has 14 amino acids. For the CDR3, the DNA is TGTGCCAGCAGTAACTCGGGGGGCCTTTATGGCTACACCTTC. It codes for CASSNSGGLYGYTF.

The V call is TRBV7-8, the J call TRBJ2-7, with TRBD2 as a possible D gene (5 bases). The CDR3 covers 17 residues. Between the trimmed V and J ends, which lost 5 bases and 4 bases, there was a span of 24 bases. Germline values: CDR1 SGHVS, CDR2 FQNEAQ. The CDR3 DNA follows: TGTGCCAGCAGCGGAGGTTTTGAGTCCACTAGTACGTACGAGCAGTACTTC. Protein sequence: CASSGGFESTSTYEQYF.

This clone appeared a few times. J is TRBJ2-2 and V is TRBV6-5; D remains unclear. This CDR3 comprises 15 residues. In germline, CDR1 is MNHEY, CDR2 SVGAGI. Trimming shortened V by 2 bases and J by 1 base, and 8 bases separated the two germline ends. CDR3 in DNA: TGTGCCAGCAGTTACGGGCCAGGGAACACCGGGGAGCTGTTTTTT. Residues: CASSYGPGNTGELFF.

The chain has TRBV7-2 and TRBJ1-2; D may be TRBD1 (6 bases). V lost 1 base and J 3 bases, leaving 15 bases between the germline ends. The CDR3 loop spans 16 amino acids. Germline V lookup: CDR1 SGHTA, CDR2 FQGNSA. CDR3 sequence: CASSLGRGGADYGYTF. The CDR3 DNA reads as TGTGCCAGCAGCTTAGGTCGCGGGGGCGCAGACTATGGCTACACCTTC.

The J gene is TRBJ1-6, the V gene TRBV5-1; D gene unclear. The germline V gene has CDR1 SGHRS and CDR2 YFSETQ. Deletions cut 3 bases from V and 7 bases from J, with 8 bases between. The CDR3 loop spans 13 amino acids. CDR3 bases: TGCGCCAGCAGCTCGGGAGAGAATTCACCCCTCCACTTT. As protein: CASSSGENSPLHF.

The chain has TRBV7-2 and TRBJ1-6; TRBD1 is a possible D gene (6 bases). Germline CDR1 and CDR2: SGHTA and FQGNSA. This CDR3 has 14 amino acids. The V gene lost 5 bases and the J gene lost 7 bases, with 12 bases spanning the gap. The CDR3 bases are TGTGCCAGCAGCACGGGACAACCCAATTCACCCCTCCACTTT. It codes for CASSTGQPNSPLHF.

The chain is built from TRBV18 and TRBJ1-3; TRBD1 matches at 7 bases. This CDR3 is 15 amino acids long. V lost 0 bases to trimming and J lost 4 bases; unmatched junction nucleotides: 3. The germline gives CDR1 KGHSH, CDR2 LQKENI. The CDR3 DNA is TGTGCCAGCTCACCACCCGTGACAGGGGGAAACACCATATATTTT. It is translated as CASSPPVTGGNTIYF.

The J gene is TRBJ2-1, the V gene TRBV28, with TRBD2 matching 12 bases. The J segment lost 12 bases and the V segment lost 6 bases, leaving 9 bases of the junction unmatched. Germline CDR1 is MDHEN and CDR2 is SYDVKM. The CDR3 contains 14 residues. The CDR3 DNA reads TGTGCCAGCAGCCCTAGCGGGGGGGCCTCCACGCAGTTCTTC. Protein product: CASSPSGGASTQFF.

J is TRBJ2-3 and V is TRBV6-5; 8 nucleotides match TRBD1. The CDR3 has 15 residues. The ends lost 6 bases at V and 4 bases at J; junction bases unmatched: 9. Per germline, CDR1 MNHEY and CDR2 SVGAGI. CDR3 sequence: CASSVQGAQSDTQYF. The DNA for the CDR3 is TGTGCCAGCAGCGTCCAGGGGGCGCAGTCAGATACGCAGTATTTT.

Notes on this clone: Other nucleotide sequences in the sample specify the same CDR3. The chain recombines TRBV18 with TRBJ1-5, with 7 bases aligning to TRBD1. Germline V gene sequence: CDR1 KGHSH, CDR2 LQKENI. With 0 bases clipped from V and 3 bases from J, the junction kept 5 bases outside the gene matches. The CDR3 is 16 residues long. CDR3 DNA: TGTGCCAGCTCACCACCCGGGCAGGGGGACAATCAGCCCCAGCATTTT. Translating it yields CASSPPGQGDNQPQHF. Full variable domain (missing parts from reference TRBV18 and TRBJ1-5): NAGVMQNPRHLVRRRGQEARLRCSPMKGHSHVYWYRQLPEEGLKFMVYLQKENIIDESGMPKERFSAEFPKEGPSILRIQQVVRGDSAAYFCASSPPGQGDNQPQHFGDGTRLSIL.

This chain uses TRBV19 with TRBJ2-2; TRBD2 aligns across 10 bases. The CDR3 spans 17 residues. CDR1 and CDR2 from the germline V gene are LNHDA and SQIVND (reference sequence). The ends lost 3 bases at V and 4 bases at J; junction bases unmatched: 8. DNA of the CDR3: TGTGCCAGTAGTATGATCGGAGCGGGAGGGAGCACCGGGGAGCTGTTTTTT. Protein: CASSMIGAGGSTGELFF.

The chain combines TRBV7-3 with TRBJ2-3; D ambiguous. V dropped 2 bases and J dropped 2 bases, with 5 bases sitting between them. CDR1 is SGHTA, CDR2 FQGTGA, per germline. The CDR3 spans 13 residues. The CDR3 region has the DNA TGTGCCAGCAGCTTAGGATACACAGATACGCAGTATTTT. It is translated as CASSLGYTDTQYF.

CDR3 loop: CASSLGGTDSGNTIYF. In DNA, the CDR3 is TGTGCCAGCAGCTTAGGGGGCACAGACTCTGGAAACACCATATATTTT. The rearrangement links TRBV7-6 to TRBJ1-3; TRBD1 might be the D (5 bases). The ends were cut back, 1 base at V and 0 bases at J, with 10 bases in the middle. Germline CDR1 is SGHVS and CDR2 is FNYEAQ. The CDR3 loop spans 16 amino acids.

The rearrangement uses TRBV9 and TRBJ2-5; a weak D match, TRBD1 (6 bases). Germline V lookup: CDR1 SGDLS, CDR2 YYNGEE. V was cut by 4 bases and J by 4 bases, with 17 bases left in between. The CDR3 runs 15 residues. DNA for the CDR3: TGTGCCAGCAGCCCTAACAGGGTGCTAGGAGAGACCCAGTACTTC. It yields the protein CASSPNRVLGETQYF.

The V gene is TRBV30, the J gene TRBJ2-7, with D tentatively TRBD1 (6 bases). V was shortened by 2 bases and J by 5 bases, with 16 bases between the two germline ends. CDR1 is GTSNPN and CDR2 is SVGIG in the germline V gene (reference sequence). CDR3 size: 14 residues. As DNA, the CDR3 is TGTGCCTGGAGTACGGGACATAACTCAAACGAGCAGTACTTC. Amino acids: CAWSTGHNSNEQYF.

This clone has a handful of counts. This chain connects TRBV30 to TRBJ1-1; weak D call: TRBD1 (5 bases). Per germline, CDR1 GTSNPN and CDR2 SVGIG (reference sequence). V was shortened by 1 base and J by 10 bases, with 16 bases between the two germline ends. This CDR3 is 13 amino acids long. The CDR3 is CAWSEGGQGGAFF. CDR3 sequence (DNA): TGTGCCTGGAGTGAGGGAGGGCAGGGTGGAGCTTTCTTT.

The chain combines TRBV10-3 with TRBJ2-7, with 7 positions matching TRBD1. J was trimmed by 11 bases and V by 0 bases; bases with no gene match: 10. The germline gives CDR1 ENHRY, CDR2 SYGVKD. The CDR3 has 14 amino acids. In DNA, the CDR3 is TGTGCCATCAGTGAGTCCTTTGGGGACAGTATGAAGTACTTC. Translation gives CAISESFGDSMKYF.

The chain recombines TRBV10-2 with TRBJ2-5, with D possibly matching TRBD2 (6 bases). The CDR3 loop spans 13 amino acids. The germline V gene has CDR1 WSHSY and CDR2 SAAADI. With 4 bases removed from V and 4 bases from J, the gap between germline ends came to 10 bases. DNA of the CDR3: TGCGCCAGCAGTGGACCGCGGGGAGAGACCCAGTACTTC. Amino acid sequence: CASSGPRGETQYF.

There are a few counts of this clone. This rearrangement joins TRBV30 to TRBJ1-3; D gene uncertain. The CDR3 length is 14 residues. V shed 0 bases and J shed 4 bases, with 10 bases lying between them. CDR1 and CDR2 from the germline V gene are GTSNPN and SVGIG (reference sequence). The CDR3 here is CAWSVGPRGNTIYF. The CDR3 DNA reads as TGTGCCTGGAGTGTCGGCCCCCGAGGAAACACCATATATTTT. The variable domain in full, with the rest retrieved from reference TRBV30 and TRBJ1-3, is SQTIHQWPATLVQPVGSPLSLECTVEGTSNPNLYWYRQAAGRGLQLLFYSVGIGQISSEVPQNLSASRPQDRQFILSSKKLLLSDSGFYLCAWSVGPRGNTIYFGEGSWLTVV.

CDR3 amino acids: CASSESGRGTDTQYF. In nucleotides, the CDR3 is TGCGCCAGCAGTGAGTCTGGGCGCGGCACAGATACGCAGTATTTT. The V gene is TRBV10-1, the J gene TRBJ2-3; no reliable D call. Between the trimmed V and J ends, which lost 0 bases and 1 base, there was a span of 8 bases. The germline gives CDR1 WNHNN, CDR2 SYGVQD (reference sequence). CDR3 length equals 15 residues.

V gene TRBV5-4 combines with J gene TRBJ1-2, with D hard to call. Germline-derived CDR1 and CDR2 are SGHNT and YYREEE (reference sequence). The CDR3 consists of 14 residues. The germline V and J ends were trimmed by 5 bases and 3 bases, with 14 bases remaining between them. In DNA, the CDR3 is TGTGCCAGCAGTGCAGGTCAGTCCGACTATGGCTACACCTTC. Protein: CASSAGQSDYGYTF.

This clone was detected a few times. This sequence joins TRBV5-1 and TRBJ1-1; no clear D. CDR1 SGHRS and CDR2 YFSETQ come from the germline V gene. This CDR3 is 13 amino acids long. V was trimmed by 3 bases and J by 0 bases, leaving 6 bases between them. In DNA, the CDR3 is TGCGCCAGCAGCTACGTCTTGAACACTGAAGCTTTCTTT. It encodes CASSYVLNTEAFF.